The 27 T cell receptor beta chains below all came from one sample that was sequenced in a study of blood T cell repertoires in COVID-19. Produced via immunoSEQ multiplex PCR; TCRdb's table is partial and in-frame only. The sample lists 300,000 to 350,000 clones; 80% to 95% were seen once. Specimen: peripheral blood. The source is a woman in her 30s with COVID-19, enrolled during active disease.

The genes are TRBV5-1 and TRBJ1-5; 11 bases line up with TRBD1. This CDR3 comprises 17 residues. In germline, CDR1 is SGHRS, CDR2 YFSETQ. V dropped 0 bases and J dropped 1; count of bases not matched to a gene: 3. As DNA, the CDR3 is TGCGCCAGCAGCTTGGGGACAGGGGGCGCGAGCAATCAGCCCCAGCATTTT. It yields the protein CASSLGTGGASNQPQHF.

The rearrangement joins TRBV7-9 to TRBJ2-1, with a weak D call TRBD2 (5 bases). V lost 7 bases and J 6 bases, leaving 10 bases between the germline ends. The length of the CDR3 is 12 residues. Germline CDR1 is SEHNR and CDR2 is FQNEAQ (reference sequence). CDR3 region: CASTQTTNEQFF. The CDR3 bases are TGTGCCAGCACCCAGACTACCAATGAGCAGTTCTTC.

This clone was detected a few times. The chain employs TRBV30 and TRBJ2-2; TRBD1 aligns across 8 bases. The CDR3 length is 13 residues. V shed 3 bases and J 6 bases; nucleotides not matched to a gene: 3. Looked up from germline, CDR1 is GTSNPN and CDR2 is SVGIG (reference sequence). In DNA, the CDR3 is TGTGCCTGGAGACGGGACAGGCCCGGGGAGCTGTTTTTT. Translated: CAWRRDRPGELFF. Complete variable domain (other parts from reference TRBV30 and TRBJ2-2): SQTIHQWPATLVQPVGSPLSLECTVEGTSNPNLYWYRQAAGRGLQLLFYSVGIGQISSEVPQNLSASRPQDRQFILSSKKLLLSDSGFYLCAWRRDRPGELFFGEGSRLTVL.

This clone appeared a single time. The chain joins TRBV15 to TRBJ1-5, with D uncertain. Germline CDR1 and CDR2: LNHNV and YYDKDF (reference sequence). V dropped 1 base and J dropped 3 bases, with 7 bases sitting between them. This CDR3 comprises 14 residues. CDR3 bases: TGTGCCACCAGCAGAGGCGGGATCAATCAGCCCCAGCATTTT. Protein: CATSRGGINQPQHF.

This chain uses TRBV12-5 with TRBJ2-7, with TRBD1 matching over 7 bases. Germline V gene data show CDR1 as LGHNT and CDR2 as FRNRAP. The length of the CDR3 is 17 residues. The junction had 9 bases not matched to a gene; V was cut back by 0 bases and J by 1 base. The CDR3, as DNA: TGTGCTAGTGGTTTGGTAGAGGACAGGCGGCTATCCTACGAGCAGTACTTC. Translating it yields CASGLVEDRRLSYEQYF. Looking up the rest from reference TRBV12-5 and TRBJ2-7 gives the full variable domain: DARVTQTPRHKVTEMGQEVTMRCQPILGHNTVFWYRQTMMQGLELLAYFRNRAPLDDSGMPKDRFSAEMPDATLATLKIQPSEPRDSAVYFCASGLVEDRRLSYEQYFGPGTRLTVT.

Notes on this clone: The sample carries other DNA sequences with the same CDR3. The chain couples TRBV19 to TRBJ1-1; TRBD1 aligns across 7 bases. The CDR3 sequence is 13 residues long. J was trimmed by 2 bases and V by 6 bases; bases with no gene match: 3. Germline V gene data show CDR1 as LNHDA and CDR2 as SQIVND (reference sequence). The CDR3 coding sequence is TGTGCCAGTAGCGGACAGGCCAACACTGAAGCTTTCTTT. Amino acid sequence: CASSGQANTEAFF.

This clone was seen just once. The V and J genes are TRBV9 and TRBJ2-5; the D is unclear. The V end was cut by 1 base, the J end by 5 bases, with 12 bases between. In germline, CDR1 is SGDLS, CDR2 YYNGEE. There are 14 residues in the CDR3. CDR3 sequence reads: CASSVSPHAETQYF. The DNA for the CDR3 is TGTGCCAGCAGCGTAAGCCCCCATGCGGAGACCCAGTACTTC.

This clone was recorded only once. In DNA form, the CDR3 reads TGTGCCAGTACTCGAACCGGGACAGGGAGTATGAACACTGAAGCTTTCTTT. This gives the protein CASTRTGTGSMNTEAFF. The gene calls are TRBV19 and TRBJ1-1; 9 bases line up with TRBD1. CDR3 size: 17 residues. The germline CDR1 and CDR2 sequences are LNHDA and SQIVND (reference sequence). V dropped 7 bases and J dropped 0; count of bases not matched to a gene: 12.

This chain uses TRBV5-1 with TRBJ2-7; D not certain. V was shortened by 3 bases and J by 3 bases, with 4 bases between the two germline ends. Looked up from germline, CDR1 is SGHRS and CDR2 is YFSETQ. The CDR3 loop spans 11 amino acids. The CDR3 reads CASSSNYEQYF. CDR3 DNA: TGCGCCAGCAGCTCAAACTACGAGCAGTACTTC.

V usage is TRBV4-3 and J usage is TRBJ1-2, with no clear D. In germline, CDR1 is LGHNA, CDR2 YSLEER. V was trimmed by 0 bases and J by 3 bases, leaving 8 bases between them. This CDR3 is built from 14 residues. CDR3 DNA: TGCGCCAGCAGCCAAGATGAGGCAGACTATGGCTACACCTTC. Translated, it gives CASSQDEADYGYTF.

The chain combines TRBV6-5 with TRBJ1-5, with TRBD1 matching 9 bases. The length of the CDR3 is 15 residues. In germline, CDR1 is MNHEY, CDR2 SVGAGI. V lost 6 bases to trimming and J lost 3 bases; unmatched junction nucleotides: 6. The CDR3 DNA sequence: TGTGCCAGCAGAGCCGGGACAGGGATCAATCAGCCCCAGCATTTT. It specifies CASRAGTGINQPQHF.

J is TRBJ1-5 and V is TRBV12-2. TRBV12-2 is tagged as a pseudogene. This CDR3 is 15 amino acids long. CDR3 sequence: CASRPRAGRNQPQHF. Written as DNA, the CDR3 is TGTGCAAGTCGCCCCCGCGCGGGGCGTAATCAGCCCCAGCATTTT.

The V call is TRBV11-2, the J call TRBJ2-2, with D maybe TRBD1 (6 bases). With 3 bases removed from V and 6 bases from J, the gap between germline ends came to 11 bases. Germline CDR1 reads SGHAT; CDR2 reads FQNNGV. The CDR3 length is 14 residues. The CDR3 reads CASSLGAGAGELFF. In nucleotides, the CDR3 is TGTGCCAGCAGCTTGGGGGCAGGGGCCGGGGAGCTGTTTTTT.

The chain joins TRBV19 to TRBJ1-2; D not resolved. The V end lost 0 bases, the J end lost 4 bases, and 6 bases lay between the germline ends. Germline CDR1 and CDR2: LNHDA and SQIVND (reference sequence). This CDR3 contains 13 residues. This CDR3 is CASSIDISYGYTF. CDR3 DNA: TGTGCCAGTAGTATAGATATATCCTATGGCTACACCTTC.

The J gene is TRBJ1-4, the V gene TRBV4-3; D possibly corresponds to TRBD1 (5 bases). CDR1 and CDR2 from the germline V gene are LGHNA and YSLEER. The V end was cut by 1 base, the J end by 3 bases, with 15 bases between. There are 17 residues in the CDR3. CDR3 nucleotides: TGCGCCAGCAGCCAAGCCCCGCGGGGGACGTCTAATGAAAAACTGTTTTTT. This translates into CASSQAPRGTSNEKLFF.

The chain couples TRBV10-3 to TRBJ2-7; maybe TRBD1 (6 bases). Deletions cut 3 bases from V and 5 bases from J, with 20 bases between. Germline values: CDR1 ENHRY, CDR2 SYGVKD. The CDR3 has 16 residues. The CDR3 loop reads CAISERQAFGKHEQYF. CDR3 in DNA: TGTGCCATCAGTGAACGACAGGCGTTCGGGAAACACGAGCAGTACTTC.

The rearrangement links TRBV3-1 (or the pseudogene TRBV3-2) to TRBJ1-3; 8 nucleotides line up with TRBD1. CDR1 is LGHDT, CDR2 YNNKEL, per germline (reference sequence). J was trimmed by 0 bases and V by 5 bases; bases with no gene match: 3. The length of the CDR3 is 15 residues. The CDR3 region is CASSGQGSSGNTIYF. CDR3 nucleotide sequence: TGTGCCAGCAGCGGACAGGGATCCTCTGGAAACACCATATATTTT.

The chain recombines TRBV11-2 with TRBJ1-4, with D tentatively TRBD1 (5 bases). This CDR3 comprises 13 residues. The germline V gene has CDR1 SGHAT and CDR2 FQNNGV. Trimming stripped 3 bases from V and 10 bases from J, with 12 bases between. The CDR3, as DNA: TGTGCCAGCAGCTTCCGGAAAAGGGGAAAACTGTTTTTT. Amino acids: CASSFRKRGKLFF.

The chain employs TRBV4-2 and TRBJ2-2, with a tentative D call TRBD1 (5 bases). Trimming cost V 3 bases and J 5 bases, with 13 bases left between them. The CDR3 totals 15 residues. CDR1 is LGHNA and CDR2 is YNFKEQ in the germline V gene. The CDR3, as DNA: TGTGCCAGCAGCCAGAGCCAGGGTTGGACCGGGGAGCTGTTTTTT. It encodes CASSQSQGWTGELFF.

The V and J genes are TRBV6-5 and TRBJ1-2, with TRBD1 matching over 7 bases. The CDR3 contains 13 residues. Unmatched junction bases numbered 5, after V lost 6 bases and J lost 4 bases. CDR1 MNHEY and CDR2 SVGAGI come from the germline V gene. The CDR3 DNA is TGTGCCAGCAGGGGGGGACAGTTCTATGGCTACACCTTC. Translating gives CASRGGQFYGYTF.

This chain joins TRBV12-3 or TRBV12-4 and TRBJ1-3; tentative D call: TRBD1 (6 bases). V gave up 6 bases and J gave up 4 bases, with 10 bases separating them. CDR3 length equals 13 residues. The CDR3 nucleotides are TGTGCCAGCAGCCTGACAGGCGGAAACACCATATATTTT. Its translation is CASSLTGGNTIYF.

The V gene is TRBV28, the J gene TRBJ2-2, with 7 bases lining up with TRBD2. CDR1 MDHEN and CDR2 SYDVKM come from the germline V gene. With 7 bases clipped from V and 1 base from J, the junction kept 15 bases outside the gene matches. The length of the CDR3 is 18 residues. CDR3 in DNA: TGTGCCAGCACTACTTTGGGGGGAGGGCTCCAGAACACCGGGGAGCTGTTTTTT. Its translation: CASTTLGGGLQNTGELFF.

A single count supports this clone. The chain combines TRBV7-2 with TRBJ1-2; D is undetermined. Germline lookup yields CDR1 SGHTA and CDR2 FQGNSA. There are 15 residues in the CDR3. V was pared by 1 base and J by 5 bases, with 14 bases between. CDR3 sequence reads: CASSLGRGNGYGYTF. The CDR3 DNA is TGTGCCAGCAGCTTAGGTCGGGGTAATGGGTATGGCTACACCTTC.

The chain couples TRBV11-2 to TRBJ1-2; D uncertain. This CDR3 comprises 15 residues. The V end lost 0 bases, the J end lost 3 bases, and 11 bases lay between the germline ends. In germline, CDR1 is SGHAT, CDR2 FQNNGV. CDR3 amino acids: CASSLERVRDYGYTF. The CDR3 DNA reads as TGTGCCAGCAGCTTAGAGAGGGTTAGAGACTATGGCTACACCTTC.

The chain joins TRBV5-1 to TRBJ1-4, with 9 bases aligning to TRBD1. The germline CDR1 and CDR2 sequences are SGHRS and YFSETQ. The CDR3 runs to 17 residues. Germline trimming cut 5 bases from V and 0 bases from J; bases unmatched to any gene: 8. CDR3 DNA sequence: TGCGCCAGCAGGACCGGGACAGGGTCAGCAACTAATGAAAAACTGTTTTTT. It is translated as CASRTGTGSATNEKLFF.

Of note for this clone: A clone one base away is much larger, so this may be a read error. The J gene is TRBJ2-7, the V gene TRBV6-2 or TRBV6-3; TRBD1 aligns across 7 bases. Trimming took 3 bases from V and 5 from J; bases not matched to a gene: 1. The CDR3 loop spans 12 amino acids. From germline, CDR1 is MNHEY and CDR2 SVGEGT. The CDR3 DNA reads TGTGCCAGCAGTTATCAGGGGGACGAGCAGTACTTC. It specifies CASSYQGDEQYF.

V usage is TRBV2 and J usage is TRBJ2-1; D possibly corresponds to TRBD2 (5 bases). Trimming cost V 4 bases and J 2 bases, with 9 bases left between them. The V gene's germline CDR1 is SNHLY and CDR2 FYNNEI. The CDR3 sequence is 14 residues long. CDR3 nucleotide sequence: TGTGCCAGCAGTGGGTTGGGAGCCTACAATGAGCAGTTCTTC. It encodes CASSGLGAYNEQFF.